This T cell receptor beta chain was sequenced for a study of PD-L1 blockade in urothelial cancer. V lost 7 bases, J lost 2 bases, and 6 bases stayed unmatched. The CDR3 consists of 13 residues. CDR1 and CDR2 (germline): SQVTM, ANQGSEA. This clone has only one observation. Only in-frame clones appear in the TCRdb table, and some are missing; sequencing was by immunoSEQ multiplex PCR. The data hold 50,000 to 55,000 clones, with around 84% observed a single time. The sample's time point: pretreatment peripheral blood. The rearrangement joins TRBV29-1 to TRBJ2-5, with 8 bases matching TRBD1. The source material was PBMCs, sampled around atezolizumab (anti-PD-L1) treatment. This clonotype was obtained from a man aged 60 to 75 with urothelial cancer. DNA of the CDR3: TGCAGCGCCCACGGGACAGGACAAGAGACCCAGTACTTC. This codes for CSAHGTGQETQYF. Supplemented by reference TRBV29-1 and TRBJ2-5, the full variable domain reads SAVISQKPSRDICQRGTSLTIQCQVDSQVTMMFWYRQQPGQSLTLIATANQGSEATYESGFVIDKFPISRPNLTFSTLTVSNMSPEDSSIYLCSAHGTGQETQYFGPGTRLLVL.